The 27 T cell receptor beta chains in this list originate from one sample, sequenced in a study of blood T cell repertoires in COVID-19. TCRdb's table, derived via immunoSEQ multiplex PCR, lists solely in-frame clones and lacks some. This table has a few hundred thousand clones, about 89% appearing once. Sequencing used peripheral blood. The receptors derive from a woman in her fifties or sixties with acute or convalescent COVID-19.

The chain joins TRBV6-5 to TRBJ1-5; D ambiguous. Germline lookup yields CDR1 MNHEY and CDR2 SVGAGI. The CDR3 is made up of 15 amino acids. Trimming took off 6 bases at V and 0 bases at J, with 12 bases between the two ends. The CDR3 is CASRDSGNSNQPQHF. For the CDR3, the DNA is TGTGCCAGCAGGGATTCAGGCAATAGCAATCAGCCCCAGCATTTT.

The chain employs TRBV7-3 and TRBJ2-7; 10 bases agree with TRBD1. The CDR3 is 15 amino acids. V lost 1 base, J lost 5 bases, and 5 bases stayed unmatched. Germline V gene data show CDR1 as SGHTA and CDR2 as FQGTGA. The CDR3: CASSLKWDRGHEQYF. The CDR3 nucleotides are TGTGCCAGCAGCTTAAAATGGGACAGGGGCCACGAGCAGTACTTC.

The chain is built from TRBV6-1 and TRBJ1-5, with D possibly TRBD1 on 6 matching bases. The germline V gene encodes CDR1 MNHNS and CDR2 SASEGT. Trimming shortened V by 3 bases and J by 0 bases, and 9 bases separated the two germline ends. The CDR3 spans 15 residues. The CDR3 sequence: CASSEQGYSNQPQHF. CDR3 nucleotide sequence: TGTGCCAGCAGTGAGCAGGGGTATAGCAATCAGCCCCAGCATTTT.

V usage is TRBV24-1 and J usage is TRBJ2-7; D ambiguous. Between the trimmed V and J ends, which lost 2 bases and 0 bases, there was a span of 7 bases. This CDR3 is built from 14 residues. Germline V gene lookup returns CDR1 KGHDR and CDR2 SFDVKD. CDR3 protein: CATSDYESSYEQYF. Written as DNA, the CDR3 is TGTGCCACCAGTGATTACGAGAGCTCCTACGAGCAGTACTTC.

V and J are TRBV2 and TRBJ2-7; 8 nucleotides line up with TRBD1. Germline-derived CDR1 and CDR2 are SNHLY and FYNNEI. The CDR3 sequence is 15 residues long. Trimming at V came to 3 bases and at J to 2 bases, leaving 6 bases not matched to a gene. The CDR3 nucleotides are TGTGCCAGCAGTGACCTGCAGGGGGCCACCTACGAGCAGTACTTC. Protein: CASSDLQGATYEQYF.

The rearrangement uses TRBV2 and TRBJ2-1, with 14 positions matching TRBD2. Germline CDR1 SNHLY, CDR2 FYNNEI. CDR3 length: 18 amino acids. Trimming cost V 7 bases and J 2 bases; bases outside gene matches: 10. The CDR3 region has the DNA TGTGCCAGCATCACGGGACTAGCGGGAGTTTCCCCCTACAATGAGCAGTTCTTC. Residues: CASITGLAGVSPYNEQFF.

As for this clone: The same CDR3 is also encoded by other DNA sequences in this sample. V gene TRBV18 combines with J gene TRBJ2-1, with 9 positions matching TRBD1. The CDR3 loop spans 15 amino acids. CDR1 and CDR2 from the germline V gene are KGHSH and LQKENI. After removal of 2 bases from V and 1 base from J, the junction contained 0 bases not matched to a gene. CDR3 protein: CASSPGQGSYNEQFF. CDR3 in DNA: TGTGCCAGCTCACCAGGACAGGGGTCCTACAATGAGCAGTTCTTC.

The genes are TRBV9 and TRBJ1-6, with 7 bases lining up with TRBD1. Germline CDR1 SGDLS, CDR2 YYNGEE. Losses at the gene ends were 0 bases for V and 10 bases for J; bases not matched to a gene: 4. The CDR3 consists of 14 residues. This CDR3 reads CASSVEGARSPLHF. The CDR3 nucleotides are TGTGCCAGCAGCGTAGAGGGGGCTCGGTCACCCCTCCACTTT.

The chain uses TRBV28 and TRBJ1-3, with D uncertain. With 3 bases removed from V and 0 bases from J, the gap between germline ends came to 12 bases. Germline V gene data show CDR1 as MDHEN and CDR2 as SYDVKM. The CDR3 sequence is 16 residues long. The CDR3 loop reads CASSFDQVNSGNTIYF. As DNA, the CDR3 is TGTGCCAGCAGTTTTGATCAGGTTAACTCTGGAAACACCATATATTTT.

This chain uses TRBV21-1 with TRBJ2-4; TRBD2 is taken as the D call from the table, unchecked against the DNA. TRBV21-1 constitutes a pseudogene. The CDR3 contains 14 residues. The CDR3 region is CASSNCRTKNIQYF. As DNA, the CDR3 is TGTGCCAGCAGCAATTGTCGGACTAAAAACATTCAGTACTTC.

The rearrangement links TRBV5-6 to TRBJ2-6, with 7 bases identical to TRBD1. This CDR3 region has 18 residues. Germline trimming cut 1 base from V and 0 bases from J; bases unmatched to any gene: 7. In germline, CDR1 is SGHDT, CDR2 YYEEEE. The CDR3 region is CASSLSTGRSSGANVLTF. The CDR3 DNA is TGTGCCAGCAGCTTGTCGACAGGGCGGAGCTCTGGGGCCAACGTCCTGACTTTC.

This chain links TRBV7-8 with TRBJ1-4, with no clear D. This CDR3 is 14 amino acids long. Germline CDR1 SGHVS, CDR2 FQNEAQ. Trimming removed 0 bases at V and 4 bases at J, with 6 bases between. The CDR3 coding sequence is TGTGCCAGCAGCTTAGCCGGGGTTAATGAAAAACTGTTTTTT. It is translated as CASSLAGVNEKLFF.

This clone was seen only a few times. The V and J genes are TRBV3-1 (or the pseudogene TRBV3-2) and TRBJ2-1; 11 bases fit TRBD2. CDR3 length equals 17 residues. J was trimmed by 4 bases and V by 4 bases; bases with no gene match: 9. CDR1 is LGHDT and CDR2 is YNNKEL in the germline V gene (reference sequence). The CDR3 DNA reads as TGTGCCAGCAGCCTCGGACTAGCGGGTGGGGTTTACAATGAGCAGTTCTTC. This encodes CASSLGLAGGVYNEQFF.

The chain is built from TRBV5-1 and TRBJ2-1, with a tentative D call TRBD2 (6 bases). Germline V gene data show CDR1 as SGHRS and CDR2 as YFSETQ. The V end was cut by 6 bases, the J end by 0 bases, with 13 bases between. The CDR3 length is 15 residues. The CDR3 sequence: CASTIGGISYNEQFF. CDR3 sequence (DNA): TGCGCCAGCACTATCGGGGGTATCTCCTACAATGAGCAGTTCTTC.

This chain links TRBV12-3 or TRBV12-4 with TRBJ1-4, with 8 positions matching TRBD1. The CDR3 sequence is 12 residues long. V dropped 6 bases and J dropped 11; count of bases not matched to a gene: 5. The CDR3 nucleotides read TGTGCCAGCAGCACCCGGACAGGGAAACTGTTTTTT. This encodes CASSTRTGKLFF.

The rearrangement links TRBV10-3 to TRBJ2-7; 10 bases line up with TRBD2. The CDR3 covers 16 residues. Germline V gene lookup returns CDR1 ENHRY and CDR2 SYGVKD. Losses at the gene ends were 4 bases for V and 3 bases for J; bases not matched to a gene: 9. This CDR3 is CAISGLAGVLRYEQYF. The CDR3 nucleotides are TGTGCCATCAGTGGGCTAGCGGGAGTTTTACGCTACGAGCAGTACTTC.

This clone was seen just once. The chain joins TRBV29-1 to TRBJ1-5; weak D call: TRBD1 (6 bases). The CDR3 is 12 residues long. V was clipped by 6 bases and J by 4 bases, with 10 bases between them. CDR1 is SQVTM, CDR2 ANQGSEA, per germline. CDR3 sequence: CSVRGGNQPQHF. The CDR3 DNA reads TGCAGCGTCAGGGGTGGGAATCAGCCCCAGCATTTT.

The chain has TRBV9 and TRBJ2-7, with 11 bases lining up with TRBD2. V shed 3 bases and J 3 bases; nucleotides not matched to a gene: 5. Germline V CDR1 and CDR2: SGDLS, YYNGEE. This CDR3 contains 15 residues. Written as DNA, the CDR3 is TGTGCCAGCAGCGCACTAGCGGGAGTGGGCTACGAGCAGTACTTC. Protein: CASSALAGVGYEQYF.

This chain connects TRBV4-2 to TRBJ2-5, with D maybe TRBD2 (5 bases). Trimming took 4 bases from V and 5 from J, leaving 17 bases between them. The CDR3 totals 15 residues. Germline V gene sequence: CDR1 LGHNA, CDR2 YNFKEQ. Here the CDR3 reads CASSPRPASSETQYF. The CDR3 bases are TGTGCCAGCAGCCCCAGGCCGGCTAGCAGTGAGACCCAGTACTTC.

The V gene is TRBV28, the J gene TRBJ1-5; D may be TRBD1 (6 bases). The CDR3 has 16 residues. The V gene lost 5 bases and the J gene lost 2 bases, with 16 bases spanning the gap. Germline V gives CDR1 MDHEN, CDR2 SYDVKM. CDR3 DNA: TGTGCCAGCAGTCTCTACACAGGGTCAGGCAATCAGCCCCAGCATTTT. It specifies CASSLYTGSGNQPQHF.

This clone has only one observation. The V call is TRBV28, the J call TRBJ2-7, with unresolved D. The CDR3 has 12 residues. Trimming removed 6 bases from V and 3 bases from J, with 9 bases in between. Looked up from germline, CDR1 is MDHEN and CDR2 is SYDVKM. The CDR3 DNA is TGTGCCAGCAGCCAGGATGACTACGAGCAGTACTTC. This encodes CASSQDDYEQYF.

The chain carries TRBV9 and TRBJ1-1, with D tentatively TRBD1 (5 bases). CDR1 is SGDLS and CDR2 is YYNGEE in the germline V gene. There are 16 residues in the CDR3. V was shortened by 4 bases and J by 0 bases, with 16 bases between the two germline ends. The CDR3 sequence: CASSPGAGRMNTEAFF. CDR3 nucleotides: TGTGCCAGCAGCCCTGGGGCAGGTAGGATGAACACTGAAGCTTTCTTT.

V usage is TRBV5-1 and J usage is TRBJ1-1; maybe TRBD1 (5 bases). The germline V gene encodes CDR1 SGHRS and CDR2 YFSETQ. The CDR3 runs 15 residues. Deletions cut 1 base from V and 3 bases from J, with 13 bases between. CDR3 in DNA: TGCGCCAGCAGCTTGAGGAGGGGCGGCCACACTGAAGCTTTCTTT. It codes for CASSLRRGGHTEAFF.

The chain is built from TRBV2 and TRBJ2-1, with D unclear. The CDR3 sequence is 13 residues long. V lost 2 bases and J 6 bases, leaving 8 bases between the germline ends. Per germline, CDR1 SNHLY and CDR2 FYNNEI. CDR3 DNA sequence: TGTGCCAGCAGTGAAATTGGCACCAATGAGCAGTTCTTC. This encodes CASSEIGTNEQFF.

The rearrangement uses TRBV19 and TRBJ1-5; D unresolved. The germline CDR1 and CDR2 sequences are LNHDA and SQIVND (reference sequence). V was cut by 6 bases and J by 1 base, with 13 bases left in between. The CDR3 length is 15 residues. As DNA, the CDR3 is TGTGCCAGTAGCCGCTCGGTGAGAAGCAATCAGCCCCAGCATTTT. It codes for CASSRSVRSNQPQHF.

CDR3 nucleotide sequence: TGTGCCAGCAGCTTAGCGGGAGGAAGAACCGGGGAGCTGTTTTTT. Translation: CASSLAGGRTGELFF. The chain couples TRBV7-6 to TRBJ2-2; possible D gene TRBD2, 6 bases. Germline loops: CDR1 SGHVS, CDR2 FNYEAQ. Trimming removed 0 bases at V and 5 bases at J, with 10 bases between. The CDR3 is 15 amino acids. The full variable domain, its missing parts supplied by reference TRBV7-6 and TRBJ2-2, is GAGVSQSPRYKVTKRGQDVALRCDPISGHVSLYWYRQALGQGPEFLTYFNYEAQQDKSGLPNDRFSAERPEGSISTLTIQRTEQRDSAMYRCASSLAGGRTGELFFGEGSRLTVL.

The chain links TRBV29-1 to TRBJ2-3; 7 nucleotides align to TRBD1. This CDR3 has 14 amino acids. The ends lost 6 bases at V and 1 base at J; junction bases unmatched: 7. Per germline, CDR1 SQVTM and CDR2 ANQGSEA. CDR3: CSVDPGQGTDTQYF. The CDR3 DNA sequence: TGCAGCGTAGATCCTGGACAGGGCACAGATACGCAGTATTTT.